The subject of this entry is one T cell receptor (beta chain). Antigen: not known. The germline V gene encodes CDR1 MDHEN and CDR2 SYDVKM. The CDR3 is 18 amino acids. The ends lost 1 base at V and 0 bases at J; junction bases unmatched: 5. These data originate in a study of T cell responses to AZD1222 COVID-19 vaccine. The study, taken as a whole, reports: Across the whole spike, CD4 TCRs peaked at regions 160-218 and 743-854. Every sample of the repertoires postdated the peak T cell response.

The repertoire was sequenced with immunoSEQ multiplex PCR; TCRdb's copy has only in-frame clones and lacks some. Here the sample spans fewer than 110,000 clones, more than 80% being singletons. The J gene is TRBJ1-3, the V gene TRBV28; 11 bases are shared with TRBD1. The TCR originated in an adult in good health. The sample here was peripheral blood, taken on day 0 of AZD1222 vaccination. DNA of the CDR3: TGTGCCAGCAGTTTATTGGGACAGGGGGACAGCTCTGGAAACACCATATATTTT. This sequence encodes CASSLLGQGDSSGNTIYF.